This T cell receptor beta chain was sequenced for a study of EBV T-cell therapy then PD-1 blockade in nasopharyngeal carcinoma. As for this clone: Its antigen is as yet unknown.

Assay: immunoSEQ multiplex PCR; the TCRdb copy retains only in-frame clones and omits some. The sample lists around 23,000 clones, under 90% occurring once. The germline CDR1 and CDR2 sequences are MNHEY and SMNVEV (reference sequence). The V gene end was trimmed by 3 bases and the J gene end by 3 bases; junction bases not matched to a gene: 3. The CDR3 sequence is 14 residues long. Treatment: AdE1-LMPpoly-expanded autologous EBV-specific T-cell therapy followed by anti-PD-1 nivolumab. This chain links TRBV27 with TRBJ2-3; 7 bases line up with TRBD2. Source: CD8+ T cells from blood, taken between days 50 and 65 from a patient whose treatment included autologous EBV-specific T cells and nivolumab. This TCR derives from a man aged 40-50 years with nasopharyngeal carcinoma. The CDR3 sequence is CASSLWGGTDTQYF. The CDR3 DNA follows: TGTGCCAGCAGTTTGTGGGGGGGGACAGATACGCAGTATTTT.